The entry that follows covers one T cell receptor (beta chain) sequence. The target antigen is unknown. V gave up 0 bases and J gave up 4 bases, with 13 bases separating them. The length of the CDR3 is 16 residues. The germline gives CDR1 LNHNV, CDR2 YYDKDF (reference sequence). These data are taken from a study of OX40 agonist ivuxolimab in advanced cancers. Study-wide background: Patients in dose escalation had liver, melanoma, kidney or head and neck cancers. Of the patients, three showed partial responses, one with hepatocellular carcinoma and two with cutaneous melanoma. Study observations and caveats: Expanded peripheral T cells had an undetermined antigen specificity.

Clones were read by immunoSEQ multiplex PCR, and TCRdb kept only the in-frame ones, dropping some. This sample has 50,000 or so clones, with about 90% found just once. Sampling of blood occurred at baseline, cycle 4 day 1, and cycle 7 day 1. The chain combines TRBV15 with TRBJ2-1, with D perhaps TRBD2 (7 bases). The TCR sequence derives from an adult with an advanced solid tumor such as melanoma, head and neck, liver or kidney cancer. This material consisted of CD4+ or CD8+ T cells sorted from blood, taken in a trial of the OX40 agonist ivuxolimab. The CDR3 DNA sequence: TGTGCCACCAGCAGAGATGGAGCGGGACAATACAATGAGCAGTTCTTC. Translation: CATSRDGAGQYNEQFF.